Listed below are T cell receptor beta chains from one sample, sequenced in a study of T-cell reconstitution after alpha-beta-depleted transplantation in children. Using its own MiXCR run on the PCR reads, TCRdb lists one record per CDR3 protein. The table lists 530,000 or so distinct CDR3 sequences, over 25% of them singletons. The input for sequencing was PBMCs, taken before TCRalphabeta/CD19-depleted stem cell transplant. The receptors shown here come from a boy less than two years old with Wiskott-Aldrich syndrome, due to receive a stem cell transplant. Each CDR3 is given without its conserved first and last residue.

V: TRBV6-1
J: TRBJ1-2
CDR3: ASRGTDTLYGYT

V: TRBV2
J: TRBJ2-2
CDR3: ASSVAGSSGELF

V: TRBV19
J: TRBJ2-2
CDR3: ASSMLYGTPGPGELF

V: TRBV14
J: TRBJ1-1
CDR3: ASSRRVYTEAF

V: TRBV5-5
J: TRBJ1-4
CDR3: ASSFGQREKLF

V: TRBV5-6
J: TRBJ2-5
CDR3: ASSRSGAGQETQY

V: TRBV7-6
J: TRBJ2-1
CDR3: ASSVGSLSYNEQF

V: TRBV19
J: TRBJ2-1
CDR3: ASRTPGLAENEQF

V: TRBV3-1
J: TRBJ1-3
CDR3: ASSQGGNSGNTIY

V: TRBV12-1
J: TRBJ2-7
CDR3: ASGPGLLGSYEQY

V: TRBV20-1
J: TRBJ2-7
CDR3: SARGGRRVYEQY

V: TRBV21-1
J: TRBJ1-5
CDR3: ASSKARQGVIDQPQH

V: TRBV5-1
J: TRBJ2-7
CDR3: ASSLRLAGGSSYEQY

V: TRBV10-1
J: TRBJ2-7
CDR3: ASSESDSLGEQY

V: TRBV24-1
J: TRBJ2-4
CDR3: ATSDPGTGNIQY

V: TRBV5-1
J: TRBJ2-3
CDR3: ASSLTAGDTQY

V: TRBV6-1
J: TRBJ1-5
CDR3: ASSVGQPQPQH

V: TRBV5-1
J: TRBJ2-1
CDR3: ASSSQGLHNEQF

V: TRBV5-1
J: TRBJ2-1
CDR3: ASSPREGGYDEQF

V: TRBV5-1
J: TRBJ2-5
CDR3: ASSHKLAGVPYQETQY

V: TRBV7-2
J: TRBJ2-7
CDR3: ASSLGSGRYEQY

V: TRBV5-1
J: TRBJ2-1
CDR3: ASSVWSANEQF

V: TRBV10-2
J: TRBJ2-5
CDR3: ASSLTSGVYQETQY

V: TRBV20-1
J: TRBJ2-7
CDR3: SAKGLGTRTYEQY

V: TRBV11-2
J: TRBJ1-2
CDR3: ASSSTRGQGDWGYT

V: TRBV20-1
J: TRBJ2-3
CDR3: SADAGTTMRPDTQY

V: TRBV7-9
J: TRBJ2-7
CDR3: ASSLYNEQY

V: TRBV5-1
J: TRBJ1-2
CDR3: ASSLGADYGYT

V: TRBV20-1
J: TRBJ2-2
CDR3: SARGAYTGELF

V: TRBV10-3
J: TRBJ2-3
CDR3: AISESIDTQY

V: TRBV5-1
J: TRBJ2-7
CDR3: ASSPETGRKYEQY

V: TRBV27
J: TRBJ1-2
CDR3: ASSFPGGVGYT

V: TRBV29-1
J: TRBJ2-3
CDR3: SVEWPSTDTQY

V: TRBV6-1
J: TRBJ2-7
CDR3: ASRLGLADSYEQY

V: TRBV3-1
J: TRBJ2-7
CDR3: ASSHSGPSSYEQY

V: TRBV2
J: TRBJ1-1
CDR3: ASREGQLLEAF

V: TRBV20-1
J: TRBJ2-7
CDR3: SARVRTETYEQY

V: TRBV20-1
J: TRBJ2-5
CDR3: SARATPTQETQY

V: TRBV20-1
J: TRBJ2-3
CDR3: SARPSGRIPDTQY

V: TRBV5-1
J: TRBJ2-1
CDR3: ASSLAGGDYNEQF

V: TRBV20-1
J: TRBJ2-6
CDR3: SASPSSGANVLT

V: TRBV5-1
J: TRBJ2-1
CDR3: ASSLEVRGRAGDEQF

V: TRBV30
J: TRBJ1-3
CDR3: AWSGEGSGNTIY

V: TRBV10-3
J: TRBJ2-1
CDR3: AIREAGGPRNEQF

V: TRBV28
J: TRBJ2-6
CDR3: ASSYTGSGANVLT

V: TRBV20-1
J: TRBJ1-3
CDR3: SAQLGNTIY